This T cell receptor (beta chain) was sequenced in a study of cytomegalovirus exposure and HLA in healthy donors. Broader study findings: It was reported that TCR beta sequences correctly inferred the HLA-A and HLA-B alleles for most subjects.

Concerning this clone: Antigen: not known.

It was with 60 Vbeta and 13 Jbeta primers that the PCR ran. This table comes from immunoSEQ multiplex PCR, and its TCRdb copy is limited to in-frame clones, with some not included. The sample lists around 140,000 clones, 74% occurring once. This CDR3 has 14 amino acids. Germline V gene sequence: CDR1 SGHVS, CDR2 FNYEAQ. The V and J ends lost 4 bases and 4 bases, in that order; junction bases with no gene match: 3. The chain is built from TRBV7-6 and TRBJ1-4, with 7 bases identical to TRBD1. Sample: PBMCs. This clonotype was obtained from a male donor in good health and CMV-seronegative. Here the CDR3 reads CASSSWDSNEKLFF. The CDR3 DNA sequence: TGTGCCAGCAGCTCCTGGGACAGTAATGAAAAACTGTTTTTT.